This TCR beta chain emerged from a study of cytomegalovirus exposure and HLA in healthy donors. The PCR used 60 Vbeta and 13 Jbeta primers. Assay: immunoSEQ multiplex PCR; the TCRdb copy retains only in-frame clones and omits some. Of approximately 140,000 clones listed, roughly 77% were seen once; the top ten hold about 3.5%. The V segment lost 6 bases and the J segment 2 bases; nucleotides outside the gene matches: 8. In germline, CDR1 is MNHEY, CDR2 SVGAGI. The CDR3 spans 15 residues. The chain has TRBV6-5 and TRBJ2-7, with 9 bases matching TRBD1. The sequenced material came from PBMCs. This clonotype was obtained from a man aged 35-49 years in good health and CMV-seronegative. CDR3 nucleotide sequence: TGTGCCAGCAGAACGGGACAGGGAGAGGCCTACGAGCAGTACTTC. Its translation: CASRTGQGEAYEQYF.